This T cell receptor (beta chain) was captured by sequencing in a study of blood T cell repertoires in COVID-19. Study details: Nucleic acid was either cDNA or gDNA, and it came from T cells, B-cell-depleted T cells, or PBMCs.

Authors' analysis steps: Reference gene primer amplification gave nucleated cell count estimates. Only in-frame clones appear in the TCRdb table, and some are missing; sequencing was by immunoSEQ multiplex PCR. V and J calls plus clone size are reproduced from that table; the DNA served to infer D and trimming. In the table there are under 350,000 clones, under 90% of which are singletons. V was clipped by 0 bases and J by 0 bases, with 6 bases between them. The CDR3 contains 14 residues. Germline V lookup: CDR1 MNHEY, CDR2 SVGAGI. Participants, about 18 to 100 years old, spanned 25 or so US areas. Donors in Cohort 3 counted as recovered after two negative PCRs, clearance, or symptom resolution.

The receptor comes from a woman aged 40-49 years who had recovered from COVID-19. The chain employs TRBV6-5 and TRBJ2-7; D gene ambiguous. Specimen: PBMCs or T cells enriched from blood (not recorded which). Here the CDR3 DNA reads TGTGCCAGCAGTTACTCGACATTCTCCTACGAGCAGTACTTC. The encoded protein is CASSYSTFSYEQYF.